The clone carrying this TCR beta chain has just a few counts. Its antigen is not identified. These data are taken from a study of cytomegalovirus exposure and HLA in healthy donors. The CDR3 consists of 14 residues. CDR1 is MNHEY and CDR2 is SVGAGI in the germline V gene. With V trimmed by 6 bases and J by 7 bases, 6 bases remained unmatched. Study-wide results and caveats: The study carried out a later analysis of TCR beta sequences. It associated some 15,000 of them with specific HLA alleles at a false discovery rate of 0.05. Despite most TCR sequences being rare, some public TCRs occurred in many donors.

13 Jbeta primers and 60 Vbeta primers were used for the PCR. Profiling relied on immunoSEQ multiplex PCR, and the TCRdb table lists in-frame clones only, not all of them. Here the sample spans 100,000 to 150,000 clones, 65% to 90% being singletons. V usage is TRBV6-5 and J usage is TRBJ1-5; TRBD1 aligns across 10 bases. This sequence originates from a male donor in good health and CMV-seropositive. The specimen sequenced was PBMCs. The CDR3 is CASSPRQGAQPQHF. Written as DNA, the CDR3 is TGTGCCAGCAGCCCCCGACAGGGGGCCCAGCCCCAGCATTTT.